The next 29 T cell receptor beta chains were all read from a single sample in a study of CD8 T cells in Susac syndrome. cDNA came from approximately 0.5 to 1 ug RNA primed by random hexamers. TCRdb called the immunoSEQ multiplex PCR reads again in MiXCR, with one record for every CDR3 protein. The sample has about 240,000 distinct CDR3 sequences; 90% to 96% are singletons. Sequenced material: CD4+ T cells from PBMCs. The receptors stem from a human donor with Susac syndrome.

The genes are TRBV30 and TRBJ2-1, with D possibly matching TRBD1 (5 bases). This CDR3 spans 15 amino acids. Germline V gene data show CDR1 as GTSNPN and CDR2 as SVGIG (reference sequence). The V and J ends lost 3 bases and 5 bases respectively, with 17 bases between them. CDR3 DNA sequence: TGTGCCTGGAGGGTTCTACAGGCGAGACACAATGAGCAGTTCTTC. Amino acid sequence: CAWRVLQARHNEQFF.

This rearrangement joins TRBV18 to TRBJ2-3, with 10 nucleotides matching TRBD2. The CDR3 is made up of 16 amino acids. From germline, CDR1 is KGHSH and CDR2 LQKENI. V lost 10 bases to trimming and J lost 0 bases; unmatched junction nucleotides: 10. This CDR3 is CATQLLAGGSTDTQYF. The DNA of the CDR3 is TGTGCCACCCAACTTTTAGCGGGGGGCAGCACAGATACGCAGTATTTT.

V usage is TRBV5-1 and J usage is TRBJ2-5; D may be TRBD2 (6 bases). Germline loops: CDR1 SGHRS, CDR2 YFSETQ. Trimming cost V 5 bases and J 1 base, with 12 bases left between them. The CDR3 runs 14 residues. CDR3 bases: TGCGCCAGCAGACTCGGTAGCGGCCAAGAGACCCAGTACTTC. Protein: CASRLGSGQETQYF. The whole variable domain, remainder taken from reference TRBV5-1 and TRBJ2-5, is KAGVTQTPRYLIKTRGQQVTLSCSPISGHRSVSWYQQTPGQGLQFLFEYFSETQRNKGNFPGRFSGRQFSNSRSEMNVSTLELGDSALYLCASRLGSGQETQYFGPGTRLLVL.

The chain is built from TRBV9 and TRBJ2-1, with D uncertain. Between the trimmed V and J ends, which lost 3 bases and 7 bases, there was a span of 17 bases. The CDR3 contains 15 residues. Germline V gene data show CDR1 as SGDLS and CDR2 as YYNGEE. CDR3 loop: CASSAVENWRNEQFF. The CDR3 nucleotides read TGTGCCAGCAGCGCCGTAGAAAACTGGCGGAATGAGCAGTTCTTC.

The chain has TRBV15 and TRBJ2-5, with TRBD1 matching 8 bases. Trimming took 0 bases from V and 1 from J; bases not matched to a gene: 7. The V gene's germline CDR1 is LNHNV and CDR2 YYDKDF (reference sequence). This CDR3 spans 17 amino acids. The CDR3 reads CATSRDSGQAPQETQYF. In nucleotides, the CDR3 is TGTGCCACCAGCAGAGACTCGGGACAGGCACCCCAAGAGACCCAGTACTTC.

The gene calls are TRBV27 and TRBJ1-3, with unresolved D. Trimming shortened V by 5 bases and J by 0 bases, and 11 bases separated the two germline ends. The CDR3 sequence is 15 residues long. Looked up from germline, CDR1 is MNHEY and CDR2 is SMNVEV (reference sequence). CDR3 protein: CASSPKGPSGNTIYF. As DNA, the CDR3 is TGTGCCAGCAGTCCGAAGGGCCCCTCTGGAAACACCATATATTTT.

The CDR3 region has the DNA TGCAGCGTTGCCGGAGGGGGGCGGGAAGCTTTCTTT. Amino acids: CSVAGGGREAFF. The V and J genes are TRBV29-1 and TRBJ1-1; perhaps TRBD1 as D (6 bases). Germline V gene sequence: CDR1 SQVTM, CDR2 ANQGSEA. The CDR3 totals 12 residues. V lost 4 bases and J 8 bases, leaving 14 bases between the germline ends. Variable domain in full (rest from reference TRBV29-1 and TRBJ1-1): SAVISQKPSRDICQRGTSLTIQCQVDSQVTMMFWYRQQPGQSLTLIATANQGSEATYESGFVIDKFPISRPNLTFSTLTVSNMSPEDSSIYLCSVAGGGREAFFGQGTRLTVV.

V gene TRBV5-1 combines with J gene TRBJ2-3, with unresolved D. The CDR3 extends over 12 amino acids. Germline V gene sequence: CDR1 SGHRS, CDR2 YFSETQ. Trimming left V 8 bases short and J 0 bases short, with 7 bases between. The CDR3 bases are TGCGCCAGTAGGGCGAGCACAGATACGCAGTATTTT. Translation gives CASRASTDTQYF.

The genes are TRBV24-1 and TRBJ1-1; 7 bases fit TRBD1. Unmatched junction bases numbered 7, after V lost 12 bases and J lost 1 base. This CDR3 has 13 amino acids. CDR1 and CDR2 (germline): KGHDR, SFDVKD. This CDR3 is CASATGPNTEAFF. CDR3 DNA sequence: TGTGCCTCTGCGACAGGGCCGAACACTGAAGCTTTCTTT.

This clonotype has a single count. This chain connects TRBV11-2 to TRBJ1-1, with 7 nucleotides matching TRBD1. V gave up 6 bases and J gave up 9 bases; unmatched junction bases: 13. CDR1 is SGHAT, CDR2 FQNNGV, per germline. The CDR3 length is 14 residues. Written as DNA, the CDR3 is TGTGCCAGCAGTTATAATTTCGGACAGGTAAAAGCTTTCTTT. Translated, it gives CASSYNFGQVKAFF.

This chain joins TRBV28 and TRBJ2-1; D gene unclear. The V end lost 2 bases, the J end lost 7 bases, and 12 bases lay between the germline ends. The germline V gene encodes CDR1 MDHEN and CDR2 SYDVKM. This CDR3 contains 14 residues. The CDR3 sequence is CASSLGGHWNEQFF. The CDR3 coding sequence is TGTGCCAGCAGTTTAGGTGGTCATTGGAATGAGCAGTTCTTC.

The CDR3 DNA reads as TGCAGCCCGACAGGGGGATACGAGCAGTACTTC. Protein sequence: CSPTGGYEQYF. The chain recombines TRBV29-1 with TRBJ2-7, with 9 bases that match TRBD1. Trimming cost V 8 bases and J 4 bases; bases outside gene matches: 3. The CDR3 contains 11 residues. CDR1 is SQVTM and CDR2 is ANQGSEA in the germline V gene.

The rearrangement uses TRBV5-1 and TRBJ2-1; a weak D match, TRBD1 (6 bases). Germline CDR1 reads SGHRS; CDR2 reads YFSETQ. V shed 0 bases and J shed 0 bases, with 10 bases lying between them. The CDR3 consists of 16 residues. The CDR3: CASSLGGRSSYNEQFF. CDR3 sequence (DNA): TGCGCCAGCAGCTTGGGGGGGCGAAGCTCCTACAATGAGCAGTTCTTC.

This chain uses TRBV3-1 with TRBJ2-3; 7 bases are a match to TRBD1. The CDR3 length is 17 residues. Per the germline V gene, CDR1 is LGHDT and CDR2 is YNNKEL (reference sequence). V dropped 1 base and J dropped 0; count of bases not matched to a gene: 7. CDR3 DNA sequence: TGTGCCAGCAGCCAAGCGGACAGGTCCGGAAGCACAGATACGCAGTATTTT. Translation: CASSQADRSGSTDTQYF.

This chain joins TRBV2 and TRBJ1-5; the D gene is possibly TRBD1 (6 bases). Germline values: CDR1 SNHLY, CDR2 FYNNEI. Trimming stripped 10 bases from V and 3 bases from J, with 10 bases between. This CDR3 contains 12 residues. The DNA for the CDR3 is TGTGCCACCCAGGGGCTCAATCAGCCCCAGCATTTT. Its translation: CATQGLNQPQHF.

The chain recombines TRBV29-1 with TRBJ2-2; D unresolved. From germline, CDR1 is SQVTM and CDR2 ANQGSEA. The CDR3 extends over 15 amino acids. With 5 bases removed from V and 1 base from J, the gap between germline ends came to 14 bases. The CDR3 protein is CSVSSYRKNTGELFF. The CDR3 region has the DNA TGCAGCGTTTCGAGTTATCGAAAGAACACCGGGGAGCTGTTTTTT.

The chain employs TRBV6-5 and TRBJ1-5, with a weak D call TRBD1 (6 bases). Trimming took off 0 bases at V and 4 bases at J, with 7 bases between the two ends. The CDR3 has 14 residues. CDR1 and CDR2 (germline): MNHEY, SVGAGI. The CDR3 DNA is TGTGCCAGCAGTTACTCGACAGGAAATCAGCCCCAGCATTTT. Its translation: CASSYSTGNQPQHF.

The V and J genes are TRBV21-1 and TRBJ1-1; the DNA was not compared with TRBD1, the D call given in the table. TRBV21-1 is termed a pseudogene. The CDR3 has 14 residues. CDR3 DNA: TGTGCCAGCAGCATCCCAGAAGGGACAGGGGAAGCTTTCTTT. Protein: CASSIPEGTGEAFF.

The chain links TRBV12-3 or TRBV12-4 to TRBJ2-7, with a tentative D call TRBD2 (5 bases). The germline V and J ends were trimmed by 6 bases and 0 bases, with 15 bases remaining between them. The CDR3 spans 15 residues. CDR3 in amino acids: CASRGRGVYSYEQYF. The CDR3 nucleotides are TGTGCCAGCAGGGGGAGAGGTGTTTACTCCTACGAGCAGTACTTC.

V usage is TRBV3-1 and J usage is TRBJ2-7; tentative D call: TRBD1 (5 bases). The CDR3 runs to 13 residues. CDR1 is LGHDT, CDR2 YNNKEL, per germline (reference sequence). V lost 4 bases, J lost 2 bases, and 9 bases lay in between. This chain's CDR3 is CASSREGAYEQYF. The CDR3 nucleotides are TGTGCCAGCAGCCGGGAAGGGGCCTACGAGCAGTACTTC.

The chain uses TRBV9 and TRBJ2-1, with 14 bases identical to TRBD2. Trimming cost V 1 base and J 5 bases; bases outside gene matches: 5. This CDR3 has 17 amino acids. Germline lookup yields CDR1 SGDLS and CDR2 YYNGEE. The CDR3 nucleotides are TGTGCCAGCAGCGTAAGGACTAGCGGGAGGTACAACAATGAGCAGTTCTTC. This translates into CASSVRTSGRYNNEQFF.

This chain uses TRBV6-5 with TRBJ1-2; 9 bases align to TRBD1. The V segment lost 5 bases and the J segment 5 bases; nucleotides outside the gene matches: 9. CDR3 length: 15 residues. The germline V gene has CDR1 MNHEY and CDR2 SVGAGI. This chain's CDR3 is CASSPTGGAGYGYTF. The CDR3, as DNA: TGTGCCAGCAGTCCTACAGGGGGCGCCGGGTATGGCTACACCTTC.

Only one count was recorded for this clonotype. DNA for the CDR3: TGTGCCAGCAGTTCCAGGAGTCCCTCAGATACGCAGTATTTT. It codes for CASSSRSPSDTQYF. The V and J genes are TRBV28 and TRBJ2-3; no definite D call. Deletions cut 4 bases from V and 4 bases from J, with 12 bases between. This CDR3 comprises 14 residues. Germline CDR1 MDHEN, CDR2 SYDVKM.

The chain uses TRBV29-1 and TRBJ1-2, with a weak D call TRBD1 (5 bases). The V end was cut by 0 bases, the J end by 7 bases, with 12 bases between. The CDR3 is made up of 13 amino acids. Looked up from germline, CDR1 is SQVTM and CDR2 is ANQGSEA. CDR3 protein: CSVEETQGGGYTF. The DNA of the CDR3 is TGCAGCGTTGAAGAAACCCAGGGAGGTGGCTACACCTTC.

The chain uses TRBV6-6 and TRBJ2-4; perhaps TRBD2 as D (5 bases). This CDR3 has 16 amino acids. V lost 1 base to trimming and J lost 11 bases, with 21 bases between them. CDR1 and CDR2 (germline): MNHNY, SVGAGI (reference sequence). CDR3 protein: CASSYWTGVVFRVQYF. The CDR3 DNA reads as TGTGCCAGCAGTTACTGGACTGGGGTAGTTTTTAGAGTTCAGTACTTC.

In its sample, this clonotype was seen once. J is TRBJ2-1 and V is TRBV24-1; weak D call: TRBD1 (5 bases). V lost 5 bases and J lost 10, with 14 bases in between. The germline gives CDR1 KGHDR, CDR2 SFDVKD. The CDR3 covers 13 residues. CDR3 coding DNA: TGTGCCACCAGTGTTGGGGCGCGGCCAGAGCAGTTCTTC. This sequence encodes CATSVGARPEQFF.

The rearrangement links TRBV18 to TRBJ1-1; no definite D call. Between the trimmed V and J ends, which lost 7 bases and 4 bases, there was a span of 13 bases. Germline V gives CDR1 KGHSH, CDR2 LQKENI. The CDR3 contains 13 residues. The CDR3 region has the DNA TGTGCCAGCTTACCCGTTGGAGGCACTGAAGCTTTCTTT. It yields the protein CASLPVGGTEAFF. The full variable domain, completed using reference TRBV18 and TRBJ1-1, is NAGVMQNPRHLVRRRGQEARLRCSPMKGHSHVYWYRQLPEEGLKFMVYLQKENIIDESGMPKERFSAEFPKEGPSILRIQQVVRGDSAAYFCASLPVGGTEAFFGQGTRLTVV.

The chain employs TRBV18 and TRBJ1-4, with 7 nucleotides matching TRBD1. Germline trimming cut 2 bases from V and 6 bases from J; bases unmatched to any gene: 15. CDR1 is KGHSH and CDR2 is LQKENI in the germline V gene. The CDR3 has 18 residues. The DNA of the CDR3 is TGTGCCAGCTCACCATTTGAGCAGGGGGACTCCTATCATGAAAAACTGTTTTTT. Translation: CASSPFEQGDSYHEKLFF.

The chain is built from TRBV12-3 or TRBV12-4 and TRBJ2-7, with D possibly being TRBD1 (5 bases). V lost 6 bases and J lost 5, with 17 bases in between. CDR3 size: 14 residues. CDR3 amino acids: CASRMGRNPHEQYF. In DNA, the CDR3 is TGTGCCAGCAGAATGGGGCGGAACCCACACGAGCAGTACTTC.